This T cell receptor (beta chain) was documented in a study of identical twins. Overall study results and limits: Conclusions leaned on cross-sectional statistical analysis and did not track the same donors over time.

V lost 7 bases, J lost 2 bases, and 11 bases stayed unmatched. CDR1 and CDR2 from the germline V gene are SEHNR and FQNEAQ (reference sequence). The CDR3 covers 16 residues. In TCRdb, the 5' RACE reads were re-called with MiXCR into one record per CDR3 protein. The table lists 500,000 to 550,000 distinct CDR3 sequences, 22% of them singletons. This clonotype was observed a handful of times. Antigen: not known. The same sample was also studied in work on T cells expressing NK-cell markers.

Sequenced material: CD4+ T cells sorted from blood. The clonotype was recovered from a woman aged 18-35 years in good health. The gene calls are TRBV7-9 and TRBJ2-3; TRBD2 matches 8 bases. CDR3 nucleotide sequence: TGTGCCAGCAACAGAGCGGGGGTTACCTACACAGATACGCAGTATTTT. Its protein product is CASNRAGVTYTDTQYF. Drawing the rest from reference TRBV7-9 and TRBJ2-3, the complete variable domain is DTGVSQNPRHKITKRGQNVTFRCDPISEHNRLYWYRQTLGQGPEFLTYFQNEAQLEKSRLLSDRFSAERPKGSFSTLEIQRTEQGDSAMYLCASNRAGVTYTDTQYFGPGTRLTVL.